Below, one T cell receptor (beta chain) is given with its context. TCRdb keeps only in-frame clones here, not all; method: immunoSEQ multiplex PCR. The sample lists a few hundred thousand clones; roughly 90% were seen once. After removal of 5 bases from V and 7 bases from J, the junction contained 9 bases not matched to a gene. The CDR3 contains 15 residues. The germline CDR1 and CDR2 sequences are MDHEN and SYDVKM. This sample was included in a study of blood T cell repertoires in COVID-19. Participants were aged roughly 18 to 90 years from approximately 25 US areas. Two negative PCRs, clearance, or symptom resolution had been documented for recovered Cohort 3 donors.

The V and J genes are TRBV28 and TRBJ2-2; 8 bases fit TRBD2. Sequencing was performed on PBMCs or T cells enriched from blood (not recorded which). This receptor was obtained from a woman in her 30s who had recovered from COVID-19. The CDR3 is CASSLWGLGYGELFF. The CDR3 nucleotides are TGTGCCAGCAGTCTTTGGGGACTAGGTTACGGGGAGCTGTTTTTT.